These 20 T cell receptor beta chains were all obtained from the same sample, sequenced in a study of blood T cell repertoires in COVID-19. Clones were read by immunoSEQ multiplex PCR, and TCRdb kept only the in-frame ones, dropping some. This table has a few hundred thousand clones, roughly four fifths appearing once. The sample comprised PBMCs or T cells enriched from blood (not recorded which). Receptors were obtained from a woman in her forties or fifties who had recovered from COVID-19.

The CDR3 nucleotides are TGTGCCAGAGGGGGGGGCGCGGTCGGCACTGAAGCTTTCTTT. Its protein is CARGGGAVGTEAFF. This chain links TRBV2 with TRBJ1-1; a weak D match, TRBD1 (6 bases). Trimming left V 9 bases short and J 4 bases short, with 18 bases between. The germline CDR1 and CDR2 sequences are SNHLY and FYNNEI. The CDR3 length is 14 residues.

The chain combines TRBV6-2 or TRBV6-3 with TRBJ2-2; D unresolved. Germline values: CDR1 MNHEY, CDR2 SVGEGT. Trimming removed 6 bases at V and 4 bases at J, with 9 bases between. The CDR3 covers 13 residues. CDR3 in DNA: TGTGCCAGCAGCCGAGGTAGCACCGGGGAGCTGTTTTTT. Encoded protein: CASSRGSTGELFF.

The genes are TRBV9 and TRBJ1-6; 7 bases are a match to TRBD1. The CDR3 has 15 amino acids. Per germline, CDR1 SGDLS and CDR2 YYNGEE. Trimming cost V 4 bases and J 8 bases; bases outside gene matches: 9. The CDR3 DNA is TGTGCCAGCAGCTCGAGGACAGGTTGGGATTCACCCCTCCACTTT. It specifies CASSSRTGWDSPLHF. The full variable domain, in which reference TRBV9 and TRBJ1-6 provide the parts outside the CDR3, is DSGVTQTPKHLITATGQRVTLRCSPRSGDLSVYWYQQSLDQGLQFLIQYYNGEERAKGNILERFSAQQFPDLHSELNLSSLELGDSALYFCASSSRTGWDSPLHFGNGTRLTVT.

V usage is TRBV9 and J usage is TRBJ1-3, with D hard to call. Per the germline V gene, CDR1 is SGDLS and CDR2 is YYNGEE. V was shortened by 0 bases and J by 7 bases, with 17 bases between the two germline ends. CDR3 length: 16 residues. For the CDR3, the DNA is TGTGCCAGCAGCGTAGGTCTACCGGGGAGTGGGAACACCATATATTTT. It specifies CASSVGLPGSGNTIYF.

The chain joins TRBV6-5 to TRBJ1-2; D is perhaps TRBD1 (5 bases). This CDR3 is 14 amino acids long. Per the germline V gene, CDR1 is MNHEY and CDR2 is SVGAGI. V was clipped by 3 bases and J by 2 bases, with 10 bases between them. DNA for the CDR3: TGTGCCAGCAGTTATTCAGGGTTGAACTATGGCTACACCTTC. It translates to CASSYSGLNYGYTF.

This clone was seen just once. The chain has TRBV5-4 and TRBJ2-1, with TRBD2 identical over 11 bases. The CDR3 is 15 amino acids. J gave up 4 bases and V 4 bases, and 4 bases lay outside the gene matches. The V gene's germline CDR1 is SGHNT and CDR2 YYREEE (reference sequence). DNA of the CDR3: TGTGCCAGCAGCCAGGGACTAGCGGAGTACAATGAGCAGTTCTTC. The encoded protein is CASSQGLAEYNEQFF.

Comment on this clone: The germline gene is not matched at one end of the junction; a read error may be the cause. The chain has TRBV7-2 and TRBJ1-1; D gene uncertain. The V gene's germline CDR1 is SGHTA and CDR2 FQGNSA. The CDR3 has 14 amino acids. For the CDR3, the DNA is TGTGCCAGCAGCCTAGCGGGCAGGAACACTGAAGCTTTCTTT. The encoded protein is CASSLAGRNTEAFF.

This clone was counted only a few times. The rearrangement uses TRBV7-9 and TRBJ2-1; maybe TRBD2 (5 bases). The CDR3 consists of 14 residues. Germline CDR1 reads SEHNR; CDR2 reads FQNEAQ (reference sequence). Trimming shortened V by 8 bases and J by 2 bases, and 13 bases separated the two germline ends. In DNA form, the CDR3 reads TGTGCCAGCGGTTCGAGGGAGACCTACAATGAGCAGTTCTTC. This gives the protein CASGSRETYNEQFF. The full variable domain, rest sourced from reference TRBV7-9 and TRBJ2-1, is DTGVSQNPRHKITKRGQNVTFRCDPISEHNRLYWYRQTLGQGPEFLTYFQNEAQLEKSRLLSDRFSAERPKGSFSTLEIQRTEQGDSAMYLCASGSRETYNEQFFGPGTRLTVL.

The V gene is TRBV7-9, the J gene TRBJ1-6, with D maybe TRBD1 (5 bases). The CDR3 totals 14 residues. Germline CDR1 is SEHNR and CDR2 is FQNEAQ (reference sequence). V shed 3 bases and J shed 10 bases, with 13 bases lying between them. The CDR3 sequence: CASSLGGAKSPLHF. DNA of the CDR3: TGTGCCAGCAGCTTGGGCGGGGCGAAGTCACCCCTCCACTTT.

The rearrangement uses TRBV5-1 and TRBJ1-1; the match to TRBD1 covers 11 bases. CDR3 length: 15 residues. Per germline, CDR1 SGHRS and CDR2 YFSETQ. The V segment lost 2 bases and the J segment 4 bases; nucleotides outside the gene matches: 4. CDR3 sequence (DNA): TGCGCCAGCAGCTTCTCAGGACAGGGGGCCACTGAAGCTTTCTTT. Translation: CASSFSGQGATEAFF.

This chain uses TRBV9 with TRBJ2-1; 10 bases agree with TRBD2. V shed 4 bases and J 2 bases; nucleotides not matched to a gene: 6. This CDR3 spans 16 amino acids. CDR1 SGDLS and CDR2 YYNGEE come from the germline V gene. As DNA, the CDR3 is TGTGCCAGCAGCCCCACCCTAGCGGGAGCCTACAATGAGCAGTTCTTC. Translation gives CASSPTLAGAYNEQFF.

The chain couples TRBV3-1 (or the pseudogene TRBV3-2) to TRBJ2-3, with 10 bases identical to TRBD2. CDR3 length equals 14 residues. J gave up 4 bases and V 2 bases, and 0 bases lay outside the gene matches. Germline V gene lookup returns CDR1 LGHDT and CDR2 YNNKEL (reference sequence). Here the CDR3 reads CASSQTSGADTQYF. The CDR3 DNA follows: TGTGCCAGCAGCCAAACTAGCGGGGCAGATACGCAGTATTTT.

The chain is built from TRBV7-3 and TRBJ2-7; D is possibly TRBD1 (6 bases). V gave up 2 bases and J gave up 11 bases, with 16 bases separating them. Germline CDR1 reads SGHTA; CDR2 reads FQGTGA. This CDR3 has 13 amino acids. The CDR3 DNA sequence: TGTGCCAGCAGCTTATCGGAAACAGGGACCGAGTACTTC. Translation: CASSLSETGTEYF.

The chain employs TRBV19 and TRBJ2-7; D possibly corresponds to TRBD1 (7 bases). Germline loops: CDR1 LNHDA, CDR2 SQIVND (reference sequence). This CDR3 contains 14 residues. Trimming removed 7 bases from V and 2 bases from J, with 15 bases in between. This chain's CDR3 is CASKGGQTPYEQYF. The CDR3 nucleotides read TGTGCCAGTAAGGGGGGACAGACTCCCTACGAGCAGTACTTC.

The V call is TRBV5-5, the J call TRBJ2-1; 14 bases are a match to TRBD2. Trimming cost V 4 bases and J 12 bases; bases outside gene matches: 9. The CDR3 covers 15 residues. CDR1 is SGHKS, CDR2 YYEKEE, per germline (reference sequence). In nucleotides, the CDR3 is TGTGCCAGCAGCGAAACGGGACTAGCGGGAGAGATGCAGTTCTTC. Translation: CASSETGLAGEMQFF.

Only one count was recorded for this clone. V is TRBV19 and J is TRBJ1-2; 7 nucleotides agree with TRBD1. This CDR3 comprises 14 residues. Germline-derived CDR1 and CDR2 are LNHDA and SQIVND (reference sequence). V lost 5 bases to trimming and J lost 5 bases; unmatched junction nucleotides: 8. The CDR3 sequence: CASSAAGTAYGYTF. CDR3 bases: TGTGCCAGTAGTGCGGCCGGGACAGCGTATGGCTACACCTTC.

The chain has TRBV7-2 and TRBJ1-2; D is perhaps TRBD1 (6 bases). From germline, CDR1 is SGHTA and CDR2 FQGNSA. The CDR3 length is 15 residues. Between the trimmed V and J ends, which lost 10 bases and 7 bases, there was a span of 25 bases. As DNA, the CDR3 is TGTGCCAAAGGGGGAGGGCCCGCCCGTTTTAGTGGCTACACCTTC. It is translated as CAKGGGPARFSGYTF.

J is TRBJ1-4 and V is TRBV2, with TRBD1 matching over 9 bases. Germline V gene sequence: CDR1 SNHLY, CDR2 FYNNEI. The CDR3 spans 15 residues. V shed 4 bases and J 6 bases; nucleotides not matched to a gene: 6. The CDR3 DNA follows: TGTGCCAGCAGTGCAACAGGGGGCGCATATGAAAAACTGTTTTTT. It codes for CASSATGGAYEKLFF.

Comment on this clone: Within the sample, other DNA sequences also encode this same CDR3. The gene calls are TRBV14 and TRBJ1-1, with D perhaps TRBD1 (5 bases). This CDR3 spans 13 amino acids. Germline CDR1 is SGHDN and CDR2 is FVKESK. V lost 2 bases to trimming and J lost 1 base, with 5 bases between them. In DNA form, the CDR3 reads TGTGCCAGCAGCCAACAGGGGAACACTGAAGCTTTCTTT. Translating it yields CASSQQGNTEAFF.

The V and J genes are TRBV7-2 and TRBJ2-3; 7 bases map to TRBD2. The length of the CDR3 is 15 residues. Trimming at V came to 3 bases and at J to 3 bases, leaving 6 bases not matched to a gene. The germline V gene encodes CDR1 SGHTA and CDR2 FQGNSA. The CDR3, as DNA: TGTGCCAGCAGCTTCGAGCGGGGCGTAACAGATACGCAGTATTTT. Translated: CASSFERGVTDTQYF. The whole variable domain, filled in from reference TRBV7-2 and TRBJ2-3, reads GAGVSQSPSNKVTEKGKDVELRCDPISGHTALYWYRQSLGQGLEFLIYFQGNSAPDKSGLPSDRFSAERTGGSVSTLTIQRTQQEDSAVYLCASSFERGVTDTQYFGPGTRLTVL.